This T cell receptor (beta chain) was recorded in a study of blood T cell repertoires in COVID-19. For the study at large: COVID-19 samples from acute and convalescent phases originated in the United States, Italy and Spain.

The CDR3 is 15 amino acids. The ends lost 0 bases at V and 5 bases at J; junction bases unmatched: 4. Germline V gene lookup returns CDR1 KGHSH and CDR2 LQKENI. The method was immunoSEQ multiplex PCR; TCRdb's version includes in-frame clones alone and lacks a portion of them. This table has 300,000 to 350,000 clones, over 80% appearing once. The sequencing input was peripheral blood. The chain is built from TRBV18 and TRBJ1-1, with 9 bases identical to TRBD1. The TCR sequence derives from a young man with COVID-19, enrolled during active disease. The CDR3 DNA reads as TGTGCCAGCTCACCACCCGGACAGGGGAGGACTGAAGCTTTCTTT. Protein: CASSPPGQGRTEAFF.